These 15 T cell receptor beta chains came from one sample sequenced in a study of cytomegalovirus exposure and HLA in healthy donors. Primers included in the PCR were 60 Vbeta and 13 Jbeta primers. Data came from immunoSEQ multiplex PCR; TCRdb stores just in-frame clones and leaves some out. This table has 150,000 or so clones, over 70% appearing once. Sequencing was carried out using PBMCs. These receptors came from a man aged 25-40 years in good health and CMV-seropositive.

This chain links TRBV5-1 with TRBJ1-1; 9 bases fit TRBD1. The CDR3 runs to 15 residues. Per the germline V gene, CDR1 is SGHRS and CDR2 is YFSETQ. With V trimmed by 4 bases and J by 5 bases, 9 bases remained unmatched. CDR3 sequence: CASSHGDREGTEAFF. CDR3 in DNA: TGCGCCAGCAGCCATGGGGACAGGGAGGGGACTGAAGCTTTCTTT. Drawing the rest from reference TRBV5-1 and TRBJ1-1, the complete variable domain is KAGVTQTPRYLIKTRGQQVTLSCSPISGHRSVSWYQQTPGQGLQFLFEYFSETQRNKGNFPGRFSGRQFSNSRSEMNVSTLELGDSALYLCASSHGDREGTEAFFGQGTRLTVV.

This chain joins TRBV19 and TRBJ2-5; maybe TRBD1 (6 bases). Germline CDR1 reads LNHDA; CDR2 reads SQIVND (reference sequence). With 9 bases removed from V and 4 bases from J, the gap between germline ends came to 15 bases. The CDR3 runs to 13 residues. The CDR3 nucleotides read TGTGCCAGCTCTCCACAGGGCCCAGAGACCCAGTACTTC. As protein: CASSPQGPETQYF.

This sequence joins TRBV9 and TRBJ2-2; 12 bases fit TRBD2. There are 16 residues in the CDR3. After removal of 3 bases from V and 7 bases from J, the junction contained 7 bases not matched to a gene. The germline V gene has CDR1 SGDLS and CDR2 YYNGEE. The CDR3 is CASSGRLAGAGGELFF. DNA of the CDR3: TGTGCCAGCAGCGGCAGACTAGCGGGGGCGGGCGGGGAGCTGTTTTTT.

The V gene is TRBV9, the J gene TRBJ2-1; D call uncertain. V was pared by 4 bases and J by 2 bases, with 4 bases between. The CDR3 has 12 residues. CDR1 and CDR2 from the germline V gene are SGDLS and YYNGEE. CDR3 protein: CASSPAYNEQFF. As DNA, the CDR3 is TGTGCCAGCAGCCCAGCCTACAATGAGCAGTTCTTC.

This chain uses TRBV21-1 with TRBJ2-7; the table names TRBD2, a call not compared with the DNA. TRBV21-1 is a pseudogene segment. CDR3 length: 17 residues. This chain's CDR3 is CASTRTSGGSSSGEQYF. The CDR3 DNA reads as TGTGCCAGCACCAGGACTAGCGGGGGGTCATCTTCGGGCGAGCAGTACTTC.

The chain uses TRBV9 and TRBJ1-3, with D maybe TRBD1 (6 bases). CDR1 and CDR2 (germline): SGDLS, YYNGEE. The CDR3 totals 17 residues. Trimming removed 4 bases from V and 4 bases from J, with 21 bases in between. The CDR3 sequence: CASSFNFGGAPGNTIYF. DNA for the CDR3: TGTGCCAGCAGCTTTAACTTTGGGGGCGCGCCGGGAAACACCATATATTTT.

V usage is TRBV18 and J usage is TRBJ1-2; D may be TRBD1 (5 bases). Germline V gives CDR1 KGHSH, CDR2 LQKENI. This CDR3 comprises 15 residues. Trimming left V 2 bases short and J 7 bases short, with 17 bases between. In DNA form, the CDR3 reads TGTGCCAGCTCACCATTTGAGGGCGGCGGGGGTGGCTACACCTTC. This codes for CASSPFEGGGGGYTF.

The gene calls are TRBV19 and TRBJ1-5; a weak D match, TRBD1 (5 bases). Germline values: CDR1 LNHDA, CDR2 SQIVND (reference sequence). The CDR3 is 15 amino acids. V was trimmed by 7 bases and J by 0 bases, leaving 13 bases between them. In DNA, the CDR3 is TGTGCCAGTATAGGGGCAGGCAATAGCAATCAGCCCCAGCATTTT. As protein: CASIGAGNSNQPQHF.

The rearrangement links TRBV7-9 to TRBJ2-5; D possibly corresponds to TRBD1 (6 bases). The germline V and J ends were trimmed by 2 bases and 14 bases, with 33 bases remaining between them. This CDR3 comprises 18 residues. The germline V gene has CDR1 SEHNR and CDR2 FQNEAQ (reference sequence). The CDR3 is CASSLRSGVDRGRTFHYF. CDR3 coding DNA: TGTGCCAGCAGCTTACGATCAGGGGTTGATCGGGGCCGGACCTTTCACTACTTC.

The rearrangement links TRBV6-4 to TRBJ2-7; TRBD2 matches at 9 bases. CDR3 size: 17 residues. With V trimmed by 5 bases and J by 3 bases, 14 bases remained unmatched. CDR1 is MRHNA and CDR2 is SNTAGT in the germline V gene. CDR3 sequence (DNA): TGTGCCAGCAGTAACGGGACTAGCATTGGGGTAAACTACGAGCAGTACTTC. Translation: CASSNGTSIGVNYEQYF.

V gene TRBV6-6 combines with J gene TRBJ1-1, with 7 bases lining up with TRBD1. Trimming took 7 bases from V and 7 from J; bases not matched to a gene: 9. CDR3 length equals 13 residues. The germline V gene encodes CDR1 MNHNY and CDR2 SVGAGI (reference sequence). The CDR3 DNA is TGTGCCAGCACCGGGGGACAGATATTTGAAGCTTTCTTT. This translates into CASTGGQIFEAFF.

The chain joins TRBV27 to TRBJ2-7; 8 bases line up with TRBD2. The CDR3 runs 13 residues. The germline V gene has CDR1 MNHEY and CDR2 SMNVEV (reference sequence). Germline trimming cut 5 bases from V and 4 bases from J; bases unmatched to any gene: 4. CDR3 DNA sequence: TGTGCCAGCAGTAGCGGGAGTGGGTACGAGCAGTACTTC. Protein product: CASSSGSGYEQYF.

V gene TRBV19 combines with J gene TRBJ1-5; D unclear. The CDR3 is made up of 14 amino acids. Trimming stripped 3 bases from V and 6 bases from J, with 12 bases between. The germline CDR1 and CDR2 sequences are LNHDA and SQIVND (reference sequence). The CDR3 bases are TGTGCCAGTAGTATTTACAGTACATTTCAGCCCCAGCATTTT. Encoded protein: CASSIYSTFQPQHF.

A word on this clone: A read error may produce the germline difference seen at one junction end. The V call is TRBV7-9, the J call TRBJ1-4; D not resolved. Germline V lookup: CDR1 SEHNR, CDR2 FQNEAQ (reference sequence). This CDR3 has 11 residues. Written as DNA, the CDR3 is TGTTCCAGCAGCTTAGAAGGAGGACTGTTTTTT. Translated: CSSSLEGGLFF.

This clone was seen once. CDR3 residues: CAWSVSGRAGNTIYF. CDR3 nucleotide sequence: TGTGCCTGGAGTGTAAGTGGCAGGGCTGGAAACACCATATATTTT. This chain uses TRBV30 with TRBJ1-3, with D possibly matching TRBD1 (5 bases). V lost 0 bases, J lost 2 bases, and 11 bases lay in between. This CDR3 is built from 15 residues. The V gene's germline CDR1 is GTSNPN and CDR2 SVGIG (reference sequence). The full variable domain, rest sourced from reference TRBV30 and TRBJ1-3, is SQTIHQWPATLVQPVGSPLSLECTVEGTSNPNLYWYRQAAGRGLQLLFYSVGIGQISSEVPQNLSASRPQDRQFILSSKKLLLSDSGFYLCAWSVSGRAGNTIYFGEGSWLTVV.